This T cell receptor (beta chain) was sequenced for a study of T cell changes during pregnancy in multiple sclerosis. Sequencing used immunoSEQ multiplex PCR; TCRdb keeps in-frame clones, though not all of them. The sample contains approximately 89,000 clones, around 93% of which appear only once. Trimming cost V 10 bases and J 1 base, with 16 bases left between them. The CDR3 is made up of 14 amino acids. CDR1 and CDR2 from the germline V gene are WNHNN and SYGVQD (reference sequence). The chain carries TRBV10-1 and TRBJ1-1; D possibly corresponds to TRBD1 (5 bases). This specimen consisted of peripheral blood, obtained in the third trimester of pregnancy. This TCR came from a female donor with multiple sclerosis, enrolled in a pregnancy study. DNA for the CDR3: TGCGCCACGGCCGCGGGGCAGCCGAACACTGAAGCTTTCTTT. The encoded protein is CATAAGQPNTEAFF.